The source of this T cell receptor beta chain is a study of blood T cells in healthy people across ages (dated by TCRdb to between 2014 and 2017). Describing the broader study: In model experiments, roughly one uniquely barcoded TCR beta cDNA molecule per two T cells was captured by template switching. Using deep sequencing normalized with unique cDNA molecular identifiers, the study measured how TCR beta repertoire diversity changes with age. The donors were divided into four age groups: young (average around 17 years), middle-aged (about 40), aged (about 56) and long-lived (around 87). To avoid experimental bias, donors of different ages were distributed randomly across sequencing lanes. For two donors (one aged 18 to 30 and one aged 80 or older), the study analyzed two additional independent replicas of 1 million unique cDNA reads from the same blood draw.

The paper as a whole reports these results and caveats: Donor CMV infection status was unknown, potentially confounding age-related changes in expanded clonotypes. Conclusive comparison of naive and antigen-experienced compartments was prevented by the profiling of bulk unsorted PBMCs. A strong correlation was found between observed TCR beta diversity and the percentage of naive T cells measured by flow cytometry. Observed TCR beta diversity per million T cells fell roughly linearly with age, and a significant reduction was already apparent by age around 40. Compared with the aged group, more naive CD4+ T cells, fewer expanded clones and increased TCR diversity were shown by the long-lived group, suggesting age selection. Estimates of total diversity based on one million sequenced T cells were considered lower bounds and underestimates.

The CDR3 measures 15 amino acids from cysteine to phenylalanine. Only CDR3 DNA is held: 45 bases, read in frame from base 1. The germline V gene (reference sequence) supplies CDR1 MNHNY and CDR2 SVGAGI. V is cut back by 10 bases and J by 7 bases, with 12 bases in the junction unmatched. Libraries came from 5' RACE. The data were produced on an Illumina HiSeq 2500. A second PCR of about 7 to 12 cycles was run with a J-beta primer mix and a sample-barcoded 5' primer. A unique molecular identifier was introduced onto each TCR beta cDNA molecule by a template-switch 5' adaptor carrying 12 random nucleotides. Each sample yielded at least 2.5 million CDR3-containing paired-end reads. The Mint cDNA synthesis kit, primed by a TRBC-specific oligonucleotide, was used to synthesize first-strand cDNA from all RNA. Following uracil-DNA glycosylase treatment, a first 18-cycle PCR with universal primers M1SS and BC2_uni_R was performed on all cDNA. Turning to the authors' computational methods: For normalization, 1 million high-quality reads, each with a distinct molecular identifier, were randomly selected from each sample. Instead of being binned into consensus sequences, reads that shared molecular identifiers were thrown out. CDR3 identification, clonotype clustering and error correction used MiTCR with a Q25 quality threshold and the strictest error-elimination algorithm. A nonparametric unseen species model with Euler transformation was used to estimate a lower bound on total TCR beta diversity. The raw public reads went through TCRdb reprocessing: fastp at Q25, MiXCR clone calling, in-frame beta chains kept. Rows with one shared CDR3 protein collapse into an entry with the most common genes and DNA. TCRdb's processing, not the study's, gives the V and J calls here. Present in this sample are around 650,000 distinct CDR3 sequences, about a third of which were seen just once. The ten top clones hold just over 15% of the sample.

Donors were about 36 systemically healthy Caucasian individuals from Russia aged roughly 6 to 90 years. Approximately 11 milliliters of peripheral blood were drawn from each donor into EDTA-treated Vacutainer tubes. Ficoll-Paque density-gradient centrifugation was used to isolate PBMCs, with at least 6 million per sample. Total RNA was extracted from PBMCs with Trizol reagent, with at least 6 micrograms obtained per sample. The percentages of naive CD45RAhigh/CD27high T cells were determined by flow cytometry on a PBMC aliquot from every donor. This clonotype was recorded at least ten times. Its antigen target is currently unknown. No base quality information exists; no much larger clone differs at one position.

The sequence came from a woman aged 80 or over in good health. Donor details come from another sample of the same person, matched by shared clones. The rearrangement combines TRBV6-6 with TRBJ1-5; 11 of the junction bases match TRBD1. Sequenced sample: blood. The CDR3: CATFGRDRGEQPQHF. At the DNA level, the sequence is TGTGCCACCTTCGGTCGGGACAGGGGGGAGCAGCCCCAGCATTTT.